These 8 T cell receptor beta chains originate from one sample sequenced in a study of T cell repertoires in cytomegalovirus infection. One entry per CDR3 protein, called by TCRdb with MiXCR from the reads. This table holds roughly 600,000 distinct CDR3 sequences, more than 20% found once. The material sequenced was CD8+ T cells from PBMCs. These receptors all stem from a human donor in good health (CMV status not recorded). Some clones in this sample may be carry-over from other donors' samples.

V gene TRBV13 combines with J gene TRBJ2-1; 8 bases map to TRBD1. V shed 4 bases and J 8 bases; nucleotides not matched to a gene: 7. This CDR3 is 14 amino acids long. Germline CDR1 PRHDT, CDR2 FYEKMQ (reference sequence). The CDR3 region has the DNA TGTGCCAGCAGCTCCGGACAGGGTACCGATGAGCAGTTCTTC. It is translated as CASSSGQGTDEQFF.

This clonotype has more than one count but fewer than ten. The junction does not match germline at one end; this may be a read error. This chain connects TRBV6-5 to TRBJ2-7; 10 bases are a match to TRBD1. The CDR3 has 13 residues. The V gene's germline CDR1 is MNHEY and CDR2 SVGAGI. The CDR3 here is CASSPGTGVIKHF. In DNA form, the CDR3 reads TGTGCCAGCAGCCCTGGGACAGGGGTAATAAAGCACTTC.

The chain employs TRBV4-1 and TRBJ2-1; D is perhaps TRBD2 (6 bases). Per the germline V gene, CDR1 is MGHRA and CDR2 is YSYEKL. Trimming took off 4 bases at V and 2 bases at J, with 15 bases between the two ends. The CDR3 consists of 16 residues. CDR3 protein: CASSPLGGKAYNEQFF. Written as DNA, the CDR3 is TGCGCCAGCAGCCCTTTAGGAGGGAAGGCCTACAATGAGCAGTTCTTC.

This clonotype was detected ten times or more. This chain joins TRBV27 and TRBJ1-2; tentatively, D is TRBD1 (6 bases). Germline V gene sequence: CDR1 MNHEY, CDR2 SMNVEV (reference sequence). With 6 bases removed from V and 8 bases from J, the gap between germline ends came to 16 bases. The CDR3 runs to 13 residues. CDR3: CASSLQGIGGYTF. The CDR3 DNA reads TGTGCCAGCAGCCTACAGGGTATTGGAGGCTACACCTTC.

This clonotype came up a few times. The V and J genes are TRBV2 and TRBJ1-5; possibly TRBD1 for D (6 bases). The CDR3 extends over 15 amino acids. Germline values: CDR1 SNHLY, CDR2 FYNNEI. The V gene lost 6 bases and the J gene lost 0 bases, with 12 bases spanning the gap. The CDR3 nucleotides read TGTGCCAGCAGACCGGACAGAAATAGCAATCAGCCCCAGCATTTT. It specifies CASRPDRNSNQPQHF.

This clonotype was recorded at least ten times. The chain joins TRBV7-2 to TRBJ2-2; 10 bases are shared with TRBD2. The length of the CDR3 is 17 residues. V gave up 3 bases and J gave up 1 base; unmatched junction bases: 5. Per the germline V gene, CDR1 is SGHTA and CDR2 is FQGNSA. The CDR3 DNA reads as TGTGCCAGCAGCTTCCTAGCGGGGGCCTTGAACACCGGGGAGCTGTTTTTT. It yields the protein CASSFLAGALNTGELFF.

This clonotype has only a few counts. The chain couples TRBV7-9 to TRBJ2-1, with 7 nucleotides matching TRBD1. The V and J ends lost 5 bases and 1 base, in that order; junction bases with no gene match: 8. CDR1 and CDR2 (germline): SEHNR, FQNEAQ (reference sequence). This CDR3 contains 16 residues. The CDR3 DNA reads as TGTGCCAGCAGCCCCAGACAGGGAAAATCCTACAATGAGCAGTTCTTC. It is translated as CASSPRQGKSYNEQFF.

The sample holds a few counts of this clonotype. This rearrangement joins TRBV5-1 to TRBJ1-2; D is uncertain. The CDR3 length is 12 residues. Germline CDR1 is SGHRS and CDR2 is YFSETQ. V shed 2 bases and J shed 5 bases, with 7 bases lying between them. The CDR3 sequence: CASSFGEYGYTF. The CDR3 coding sequence is TGCGCCAGCAGCTTTGGGGAATATGGCTACACCTTC.